This T cell receptor (beta chain) was identified in a study of tumor-infiltrating lymphocytes in primary liver carcinoma. Across the study: Patients included men and women of 30 to 69 years. Samples returned roughly 3.65 to 8 million productive TCRbeta reads each. Read depth did not differ significantly between tissue types.

TCR beta cDNA was made from 450 to 550 ng total RNA with a constant-region primer. Each TCR beta library was derived from three nested multiplex PCR rounds that employed slightly modified ARM-PCR. Two initial PCR rounds of roughly 10 cycles each paired TRBV1-TRBV30 forward primers with a C-beta reverse primer. One entry per CDR3 protein, called by TCRdb with MiXCR from the multiplex PCR reads. Altogether about 120,000 distinct CDR3 sequences are present, less than 75% being singletons, with the ten largest covering roughly 7.3%. Unsorted bulk tissue of roughly 20-31 mg yielded co-extracted RNA and DNA. Per germline, CDR1 LNHDA and CDR2 SQIVND (reference sequence). Germline trimming cut 5 bases from V and 2 bases from J; bases unmatched to any gene: 6. The CDR3 sequence is 16 residues long. Study-wide points: A significantly higher top-250-clone fraction was recorded for tumors than for blood (p = 0.039). Tumor region pairs showed greater overlap than either tumor-adjacent or tumor-blood pairs did.

With regard to this clonotype: Its antigen is not identified.

The chain couples TRBV19 to TRBJ2-1; 10 bases align to TRBD2. The source is a woman in her sixties or seventies with primary liver carcinoma and hepatitis B virus infection. The specimen was tumor-adjacent normal liver tissue. CDR3 residues: CASSPLAGEAYNEQFF. CDR3 bases: TGTGCCAGTAGTCCCCTAGCGGGAGAGGCCTACAATGAGCAGTTCTTC. Full variable domain (remainder filled in from reference TRBV19 and TRBJ2-1): DGGITQSPKYLFRKEGQNVTLSCEQNLNHDAMYWYRQDPGQGLRLIYYSQIVNDFQKGDIAEGYSVSREKKESFPLTVTSAQKNPTAFYLCASSPLAGEAYNEQFFGPGTRLTVL.